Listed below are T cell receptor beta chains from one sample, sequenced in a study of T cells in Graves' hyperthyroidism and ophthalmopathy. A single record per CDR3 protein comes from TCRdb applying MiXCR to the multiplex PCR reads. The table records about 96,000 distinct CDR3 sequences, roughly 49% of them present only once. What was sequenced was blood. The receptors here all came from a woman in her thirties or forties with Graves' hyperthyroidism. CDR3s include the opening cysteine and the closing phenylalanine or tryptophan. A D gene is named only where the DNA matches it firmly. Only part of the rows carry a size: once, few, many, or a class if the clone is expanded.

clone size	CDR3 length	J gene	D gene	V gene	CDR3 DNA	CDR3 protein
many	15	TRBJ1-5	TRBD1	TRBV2	TGTGCCAGCAGTGAGGGAGGGGGCGAGAATCAGCCCCAGCATTTT	CASSEGGGENQPQHF
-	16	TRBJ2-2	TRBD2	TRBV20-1	TGCAGTGCTAGTGGAGGGACTAGCGGGAGTACCGGGGAGCTGTTTTTT	CSASGGTSGSTGELFF
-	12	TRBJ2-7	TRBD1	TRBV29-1	TGCAGCGTTTCTACAGGGGGCTACGAGCAGTACTTC	CSVSTGGYEQYF
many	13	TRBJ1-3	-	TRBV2	TGTGCCAGCAGTGGGATCTCTGGAAACACCATATATTTT	CASSGISGNTIYF
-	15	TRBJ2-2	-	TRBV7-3	TGTGCCAGCAGCTTAGGGGAGTTGAACACCGGGGAGCTGTTTTTT	CASSLGELNTGELFF
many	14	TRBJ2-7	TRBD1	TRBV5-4	TGTGCCAGCAGCTCCGGGACAGGGACCTACGAGCAGTACTTC	CASSSGTGTYEQYF
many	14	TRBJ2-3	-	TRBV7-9	TGTGCCAGCAGCTTAACGGGACGCACAGATACGCAGTATTTT	CASSLTGRTDTQYF
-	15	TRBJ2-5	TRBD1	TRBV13	TGTGCCAGCAGCTTAGGCCCGGACAGGCAAGAGACCCAGTACTTC	CASSLGPDRQETQYF
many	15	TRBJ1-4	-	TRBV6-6	TGTGCCAGCAGTTACTCGTGGGGAACTAATGAAAAACTGTTTTTT	CASSYSWGTNEKLFF
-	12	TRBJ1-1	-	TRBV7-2	TGTGCTAGGCGACCAGGGGCCACTGAAGCTTTCTTT	CARRPGATEAFF
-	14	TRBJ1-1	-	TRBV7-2	TGTGCCAGCAGCTTAAGATCGACGAACACTGAAGCTTTCTTT	CASSLRSTNTEAFF
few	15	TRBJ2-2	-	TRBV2	TGTGCCAGCAGTCTCTCGGGGACGGACGGAGTTGAGCTGTTTTTT	CASSLSGTDGVELFF
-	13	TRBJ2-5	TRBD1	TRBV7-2	TGTGCCAGCAGAAGACAGGGGGAAGAGACCCAGTACTTC	CASRRQGEETQYF
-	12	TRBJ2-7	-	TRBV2	TGTGCCAGCAGTAGGAGCTCCTACGAGCAGTACTTC	CASSRSSYEQYF
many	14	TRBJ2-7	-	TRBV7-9	TGTGCCAGCAGCCGGGCCGGGATTAACTACGAGCAGTACTTC	CASSRAGINYEQYF
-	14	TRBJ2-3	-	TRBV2	TGTGCCAGCAGGGGGGCTACGAGGCCAGATACGCAGTATTTT	CASRGATRPDTQYF
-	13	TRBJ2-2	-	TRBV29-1	TGCAGCGTTGTCGCAGTGAACACCGGGGAGCTGTTTTTT	CSVVAVNTGELFF
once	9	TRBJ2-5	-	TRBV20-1	TGCAGTGCTCCAGGGAACCAGTACTTC	CSAPGNQYF
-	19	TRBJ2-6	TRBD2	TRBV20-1	TGCAGTGCTAGTCTAACAGCTAGCGGGAGGGGGGGTGGGGCCAACGTCCTGACTTTC	CSASLTASGRGGGANVLTF
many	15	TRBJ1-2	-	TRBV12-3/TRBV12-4	TGTGCCAGCAGTTTCCGGACCCTCTCTCTGGGTGGCTACACCTTC	CASSFRTLSLGGYTF
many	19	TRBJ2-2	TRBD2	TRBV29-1	TGCAGCGTTGAAGATGTAGCGGGTCCAGAGAATAAATCTACCGGGGAGCTGTTTTTT	CSVEDVAGPENKSTGELFF
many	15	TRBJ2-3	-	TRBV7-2	TGTGCCAGCAGCGCGCTGGGGCGGAGCACAGATACGCAGTATTTT	CASSALGRSTDTQYF
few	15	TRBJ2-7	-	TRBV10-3	TGTGCCAGCAGTTTTCTTGGGAAGATAAACTACGAGCAGTACTTC	CASSFLGKINYEQYF
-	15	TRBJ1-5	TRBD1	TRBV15	TGTGCCACCAGCGTAAACAGGGGGAACAATCAGCCCCAGCATTTT	CATSVNRGNNQPQHF
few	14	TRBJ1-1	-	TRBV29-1	TGCAGCAGTGACGGCGAGGGATGGGACACTGAAGCTTTCTTT	CSSDGEGWDTEAFF
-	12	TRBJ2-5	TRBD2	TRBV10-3	TGTGCCATCAGTGAGGGGGGGGGAACCCAGTACTTC	CAISEGGGTQYF
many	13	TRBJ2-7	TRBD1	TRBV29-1	TGCAGCGTTTGGGACAGGGTCCCATACGAGCAGTACTTC	CSVWDRVPYEQYF
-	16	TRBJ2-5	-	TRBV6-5	TGTGCCAGCAGTTACAGGGAGGCCGGGAGACAAGAGACCCAGTACTTC	CASSYREAGRQETQYF
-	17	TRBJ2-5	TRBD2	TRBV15	TGTGCCACCAGCCCGCCGACTAGCGGGAGGTACGAAGAGACCCAGTACTTC	CATSPPTSGRYEETQYF
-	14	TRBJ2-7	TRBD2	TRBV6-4	TGTGCCAGCAGTGCACTGACTAGCTGGTACGAGCAGTACTTC	CASSALTSWYEQYF
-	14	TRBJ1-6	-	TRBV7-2	TGTGCCAGCAGCTTAGTTCTGGGTGGTTCACCCCTCCACTTT	CASSLVLGGSPLHF
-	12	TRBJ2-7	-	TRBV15	TGTGCCGCCAGCAGCCAAAGCTACGAGCAGTACTTC	CAASSQSYEQYF
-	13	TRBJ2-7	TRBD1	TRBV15	TGTGCCACCAGCACACAGGGGTCCAACGAGCAGTACTTC	CATSTQGSNEQYF
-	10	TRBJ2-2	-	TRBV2	TGTGCCAGCAGTGCAGGGGAGCTGTTTTTT	CASSAGELFF
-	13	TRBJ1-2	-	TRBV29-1	TGCGGCGTTGGGACGGGCAAAACCTATGGCTACACCTTC	CGVGTGKTYGYTF
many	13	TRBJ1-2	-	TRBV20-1	TGCAGTGCTAGGGGGGCACATACTTATGGCTACACCTTC	CSARGAHTYGYTF
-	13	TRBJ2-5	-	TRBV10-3	TGTGCCATCAGTGCGGCCGGAGAAGAGACCCAGTACTTC	CAISAAGEETQYF
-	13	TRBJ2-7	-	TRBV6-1	TGTGCCAGCAGTCGTTCCCGGGCCTACGAGCAGTACTTC	CASSRSRAYEQYF
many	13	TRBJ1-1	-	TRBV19	TGTGCCAGTAGTCAGGGACCGAACACTGAAGCTTTCTTT	CASSQGPNTEAFF
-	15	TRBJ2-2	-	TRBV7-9	-	CASSLQRGASGSCFF
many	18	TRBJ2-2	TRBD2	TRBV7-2	TGTGCCAGCAGCCCCCACCCGCGGTCTAGCGGGAGCACCGGGGAGCTGTTTTTT	CASSPHPRSSGSTGELFF
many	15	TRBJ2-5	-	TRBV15	TGTGCCACCAGCAGCGGCTCAGGGGTCCCAGAGACCCAGTACTTC	CATSSGSGVPETQYF
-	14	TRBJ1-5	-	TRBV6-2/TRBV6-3	TGTGCCAGCAGTTACTCGGCAAGTGGCCAGCCCCAGCATTTT	CASSYSASGQPQHF
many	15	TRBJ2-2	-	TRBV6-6	TGTGCCAGCAGAGGGGGATGGCGGTACACCGGGGAGCTGTTTTTT	CASRGGWRYTGELFF
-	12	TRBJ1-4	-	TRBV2	TGTGCCAGCAGTGACGGGACGGAAAAACTGTTTTTT	CASSDGTEKLFF
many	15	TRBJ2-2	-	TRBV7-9	TGTGCCAGCGGATGGGCACTAACCAACACCGGGGAGCTGTTTTTT	CASGWALTNTGELFF
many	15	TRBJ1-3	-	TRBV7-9	TGTGCCAGCAGCTTCCGGAGACGGACGGGAAACACCATATATTTT	CASSFRRRTGNTIYF
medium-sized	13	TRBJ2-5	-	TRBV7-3	TGTGCCAGCAGCCCAGGGGAGGTAGAGACCCAGTACTTC	CASSPGEVETQYF
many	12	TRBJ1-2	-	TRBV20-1	TGCAGTGCTAGGGGGACGACCTATGGCTACACCTTC	CSARGTTYGYTF
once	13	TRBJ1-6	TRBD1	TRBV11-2	TGTGCCAGCAGCCAGGGGGTTCTTTCACCCCTCCACTTT	CASSQGVLSPLHF
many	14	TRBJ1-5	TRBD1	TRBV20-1	TGCAGTGCTAGCATCGGACAGGGAGATCAGCCCCAGCATTTT	CSASIGQGDQPQHF
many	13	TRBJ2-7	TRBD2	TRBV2	TGTGCCAGCGGAGCGGGAGTCTCCTACGAGCAGTACTTC	CASGAGVSYEQYF